This T cell receptor (beta chain) was recovered during a study of shared T cell receptors in the human thymus. This clone appeared a single time. Here immunoSEQ multiplex PCR was the method, and the copy in TCRdb shows in-frame clones only, minus some. Of about 660,000 clones listed, 70% to 90% are singletons. The sample was also linked to a second study, of human thymus T cells. That paper notes: Thymic resections from corrective heart surgery supplied the tissue. Overlap was high between thymic repertoires from unrelated individuals, as reported in related research.

Sequenced: thymocytes. The TCR was taken from a boy in the first two years of life with a congenital heart defect.

The DNA for the CDR3 is TGTGCCAGCAGCTTAGTGATACCGGGACAGGGGTGGGCTGAAGCTTTCTTT. It encodes CASSLVIPGQGWAEAFF. The V and J genes are TRBV11-2 and TRBJ1-1; TRBD1 matches 10 bases. CDR1 is SGHAT, CDR2 FQNNGV, per germline. The CDR3 spans 17 residues. The ends lost 1 base at V and 6 bases at J; junction bases unmatched: 11.